This is a list of T cell receptor beta chains from one sample in a study of T-cell memory formation after mild COVID-19. TCRdb passed the 5' RACE reads through MiXCR, listing each CDR3 protein once. The sample lists around 220,000 distinct CDR3 sequences; about 16% were seen once. Input material: PBMCs or a T cell subset sorted from them (not recorded which). The origin of the receptors is a man in his late teens or twenties who had mild COVID-19 (a few samples of this study predate the infection). Cell type and time point are not known. The CDR3 runs from the conserved cysteine through the conserved F or W. A D gene is named only where the DNA matches it firmly. Expanded clones get a size class; other rows say once, few or many, or leave the size out.

TRBJ2-2 | few | NA | TRBV10-1 | CASSDSGNTGELFF | TGCGCCAGCAGTGACTCCGGGAACACCGGGGAGCTGTTTTTT
TRBJ1-5 | NA | NA | TRBV20-1 | CSAGGGHSNQPQHF | TGCAGTGCTGGGGGGGGGCACAGCAATCAGCCCCAGCATTTT
TRBJ2-3 | many | NA | TRBV20-1 | CSARGSWDTQYF | TGCAGTGCTAGAGGGTCGTGGGATACGCAGTATTTT
TRBJ2-3 | NA | TRBD2 | TRBV7-3 | CASSLKGRLATDTQYF | TGTGCCAGCAGCTTAAAAGGCCGACTAGCCACAGATACGCAGTATTTT
TRBJ2-3 | many | NA | TRBV7-2 | CASRSPGRKLYF | TGTGCCAGCAGATCCCCGGGACGGAAGCTGTATTTT
TRBJ1-6 | NA | NA | TRBV3-1 | CASRGPDNSPLHF | TGTGCCAGCAGAGGGCCAGATAATTCACCCCTCCACTTT
TRBJ1-2 | many | TRBD1 | TRBV29-1 | CSVVGQGFGYGYTF | TGCAGCGTGGTGGGACAGGGGTTTGGATATGGCTACACCTTC
TRBJ2-3 | few | NA | TRBV30 | CAWSGGPTDTQYF | TGTGCCTGGAGTGGGGGCCCCACAGATACGCAGTATTTT
TRBJ2-2 | NA | TRBD2 | TRBV18 | CASSPGLAGNTGELFF | TGTGCCAGCTCACCGGGACTAGCGGGGAACACCGGGGAGCTGTTTTTT
TRBJ1-4 | NA | TRBD1 | TRBV14 | CASSLLTGNEKLFF | TGTGCCAGCAGCCTACTGACAGGGAATGAAAAACTGTTTTTT
TRBJ2-2 | few | NA | TRBV4-1 | CASSQEGGIASGELFF | TGCGCCAGCAGCCAAGAGGGGGGAATCGCTAGTGGGGAGCTGTTTTTT
TRBJ1-5 | NA | TRBD1 | TRBV5-1 | CASSWRDREGRQPQHF | TGCGCCAGCAGCTGGAGGGACAGGGAAGGGAGACAGCCCCAGCATTTT
TRBJ1-1 | NA | NA | TRBV6-2/TRBV6-3 | CASSSPQNTEAFF | TGTGCCAGCAGTTCCCCGCAGAACACTGAAGCTTTCTTT
TRBJ2-5 | few | NA | TRBV7-9 | CASSPRQVGETQYF | TGTGCCAGCAGCCCCCGGCAAGTAGGGGAGACCCAGTACTTC
TRBJ1-1 | few | NA | TRBV7-2 | CASSLTPRGTEAFF | TGTGCCAGCAGCTTAACCCCCCGGGGCACTGAAGCTTTCTTT
TRBJ2-6 | few | NA | TRBV7-6 | CASTLRGAGANVLTF | TGTGCCAGCACCCTAAGGGGGGCTGGGGCCAACGTCCTGACTTTC
TRBJ2-7 | few | TRBD1 | TRBV10-3 | CAIRDRERSYEQYF | TGTGCCATCAGGGACAGGGAGAGATCCTACGAGCAGTACTTC
TRBJ1-6 | few | NA | TRBV18 | CASSQGENSPLHF | TGTGCCAGCTCACAGGGGGAAAATTCACCCCTCCACTTT
TRBJ2-7 | many | NA | TRBV7-2 | CASSRRDLWGEQYF | TGTGCCAGCAGCCGGAGGGACCTCTGGGGAGAGCAGTACTTC
TRBJ1-5 | few | NA | TRBV7-8 | CASSLAAGGHQPQHF | TGTGCCAGCAGCTTAGCGGCTGGGGGGCATCAGCCCCAGCATTTT
TRBJ2-7 | few | TRBD1 | TRBV7-2 | CASSYGTGTYEQYF | TGTGCCAGCAGCTATGGGACAGGGACCTACGAGCAGTACTTC
TRBJ2-5 | few | NA | TRBV9 | CASSVGQFQETQYF | TGTGCCAGCAGCGTAGGGCAGTTCCAAGAGACCCAGTACTTC
TRBJ2-1 | many | NA | TRBV12-3/TRBV12-4 | CASLRAGVQKEQFF | TGTGCCAGCCTCCGGGCAGGCGTACAGAAAGAGCAGTTCTTC
TRBJ2-5 | NA | TRBD2 | TRBV7-8 | CASSQRLARTQYF | TGTGCCAGCAGCCAACGACTAGCGAGGACCCAGTACTTC
TRBJ1-5 | NA | NA | TRBV15 | CATNTGTSQPQHF | TGTGCCACCAACACGGGTACTAGTCAGCCCCAGCATTTT
TRBJ2-3 | many | NA | TRBV29-1 | CSASDTDTQYF | TGCAGCGCCTCGGACACAGATACGCAGTATTTT
TRBJ2-3 | NA | NA | TRBV10-3 | CAIRRSDSTSTDTQYF | TGTGCCATCAGGAGGAGTGACTCGACTAGCACAGATACGCAGTATTTT
TRBJ2-2 | few | TRBD2 | TRBV6-1 | CASSVTGASGDTGELFF | TGTGCCAGCAGTGTCACTGGGGCTAGCGGAGACACCGGGGAGCTGTTTTTT
TRBJ2-1 | many | NA | TRBV5-1 | CASSSRPDSVNEQFF | TGCGCCAGCAGCTCCCGTCCCGACTCGGTGAATGAGCAGTTCTTC
TRBJ2-5 | few | TRBD2 | TRBV3-1 | CASSPILAGGPGETQYF | TGTGCCAGCAGCCCCATCCTAGCGGGGGGGCCCGGGGAGACCCAGTACTTC
TRBJ2-1 | NA | TRBD2 | TRBV4-3 | CASSQEVNGGAFYNEQFF | TGCGCCAGCAGCCAAGAAGTGAACGGGGGGGCGTTTTACAATGAGCAGTTCTTC
TRBJ1-4 | NA | TRBD1 | TRBV29-1 | CSVASTGYEKLFF | TGCAGCGTCGCCTCGACAGGGTATGAAAAACTGTTTTTT
TRBJ2-7 | few | TRBD2 | TRBV6-5 | CASSPASGVGYEQYF | TGTGCCAGCAGCCCGGCTAGCGGGGTGGGTTACGAGCAGTACTTC
TRBJ2-3 | few | NA | TRBV5-1 | CASSLVGRAEDTQYF | TGCGCCAGCAGCTTGGTCGGCAGAGCTGAAGATACGCAGTATTTT